The entry below describes one T cell receptor (beta chain). These data are taken from a study of blood T cell repertoires in COVID-19. Study at large: Samples representing acute and convalescent COVID-19 were sourced from the United States, Italy and Spain. PBMCs, B-cell-depleted T cells, or T cells were the source of the cDNA or gDNA that made up the material.

Original handling: Nucleated cell counts were estimated from reference gene primer amplification. Clones were sequenced by immunoSEQ multiplex PCR, and TCRdb holds only the in-frame ones, with some missing. The V and J calls and clone size are taken from that table; D and trimming were inferred from the DNA. There are a few hundred thousand clones in the sample; more than 70% occur only once, and 0.99% lies in the top ten. From germline, CDR1 is SGHRS and CDR2 YFSETQ. The CDR3 covers 14 residues. Trimming took 4 bases from V and 3 from J; bases not matched to a gene: 6. The receptor comes from a woman aged 40-49 years who had recovered from COVID-19. Sequenced sample: peripheral blood. J is TRBJ1-1 and V is TRBV5-1; 7 bases agree with TRBD1. The CDR3 coding sequence is TGCGCCAGCAGCCCCGGAGACAGGGACACTGAAGCTTTCTTT. Translated, it gives CASSPGDRDTEAFF.